One sample yielded the 27 T cell receptor beta chains listed below, sequenced in a study of tumor and adjacent non-tumor tissue in lung cancer. No cell sorting was done before RNA was extracted from the tissue. A modified ARM-PCR protocol with three rounds of nested PCR amplified TCRbeta. TCRdb itself ran the multiplex PCR reads through MiXCR, one entry per CDR3 protein. This sample has around 210,000 distinct CDR3 sequences, with less than 80% found just once. Sequences were obtained from lung tumor tissue. The origin of the receptors is a man in his sixties with non-small cell lung cancer.

The gene calls are TRBV18 and TRBJ2-7; 8 nucleotides agree with TRBD1. In germline, CDR1 is KGHSH, CDR2 LQKENI. J lost 12 bases, V lost 2 bases, and 6 bases had no gene match. This CDR3 is built from 12 residues. CDR3 loop: CASSPIQGEMYF. Written as DNA, the CDR3 is TGTGCCAGCTCACCAATACAGGGGGAAATGTACTTC.

Regarding this clonotype: This may be a read error, as it is one base from a much larger clone. This rearrangement joins TRBV20-1 to TRBJ1-1; D gene unclear. The CDR3 extends over 13 amino acids. CDR1 DFQATT and CDR2 SNEGSKA come from the germline V gene (reference sequence). CDR3 residues: CSARGRVGTEASF. The CDR3 coding sequence is TGCAGTGCTAGGGGTAGGGTGGGTACTGAAGCTTCCTTT.

Concerning this clonotype itself: One junction end disagrees with the germline gene, perhaps due to a read error. CDR3 amino acids: CASSLDLSWYDQYF. CDR3 bases: TGTGCCAGCAGCTTAGATTTATCCTGGTACGATCAGTACTTC. The chain recombines TRBV7-9 with TRBJ2-7; D remains unclear. In germline, CDR1 is SEHNR, CDR2 FQNEAQ (reference sequence). The CDR3 spans 14 residues.

As regards this clonotype: Given a much more abundant clone one base away, this may be a read error. The gene calls are TRBV20-1 and TRBJ1-5; 10 bases fit TRBD1. With V trimmed by 5 bases and J by 5 bases, 6 bases remained unmatched. CDR1 and CDR2 from the germline V gene are DFQATT and SNEGSKA (reference sequence). The CDR3 has 14 amino acids. The CDR3 region has the DNA TGCAGTGCTCGACAGGGGGCCCCCGATCAGCCCCAGCATTTT. Its protein product is CSARQGAPDQPQHF.

With respect to this clonotype: The junction departs from the called germline gene at one end, perhaps through a read error. V gene TRBV11-3 combines with J gene TRBJ2-3; D possibly corresponds to TRBD2 (6 bases). Germline V gene data show CDR1 as SGHNT and CDR2 as YENEEA. The CDR3 loop spans 14 amino acids. CDR3 protein: CASGLHAGTDRQFF. The DNA of the CDR3 is TGTGCCAGCGGCTTGCACGCGGGAACAGATAGGCAGTTTTTT.

As to this clonotype: A junction boundary mismatches the germline segment, possibly from a read error. The V call is TRBV5-5, the J call TRBJ2-1; 10 positions match TRBD2. Germline values: CDR1 SGHKS, CDR2 YYEKEE (reference sequence). The CDR3 runs to 16 residues. The CDR3 DNA reads as TGTGCCAGCAGCTTGAGATGGACTAGCGGTAACAAAGAGCAGTTCTTC. Amino acids: CASSLRWTSGNKEQFF.

The rearrangement links TRBV7-9 to TRBJ2-1, with 12 bases that match TRBD2. CDR1 SEHNR and CDR2 FQNEAQ come from the germline V gene (reference sequence). V was clipped by 6 bases and J by 7 bases; unmatched bases: 7. The CDR3 is 15 amino acids. The CDR3: CASRPSLAGGNEQFF. Here the CDR3 DNA reads TGTGCCAGCAGGCCTTCACTAGCGGGAGGTAATGAGCAGTTCTTC.

Regarding this clonotype: A much larger clonotype is one base distant, so this may be a read error. The rearrangement links TRBV20-1 to TRBJ1-1; perhaps TRBD1 as D (5 bases). The CDR3 is 13 amino acids. CDR1 is DFQATT, CDR2 SNEGSKA, per germline (reference sequence). The CDR3 is CSTRRAGITEASF. The DNA for the CDR3 is TGCAGTACTAGAAGGGCAGGGATCACTGAAGCTTCCTTT.

Comments on this clonotype: A junction boundary mismatches the germline segment, possibly from a read error. The V gene is TRBV11-3, the J gene TRBJ2-7, with no clear D. This CDR3 is built from 12 residues. In germline, CDR1 is SGHNT, CDR2 YENEEA. The CDR3 loop is CASSLGLVEVYF. DNA for the CDR3: TGTGCTAGCAGCTTGGGGTTAGTTGAAGTGTACTTC.

Remarks on this clonotype: A much more abundant neighbour one base away suggests this may be a read error. The chain uses TRBV6-1 and TRBJ2-5; TRBD1 agrees at 7 bases. V shed 7 bases, J shed 0 bases, and the junction held 5 bases outside the gene matches. Germline V gene lookup returns CDR1 MNHNS and CDR2 SASEGT. The CDR3 length is 14 residues. CDR3 in DNA: TGTGCCAGCAAGACAGGGTTTCACCAAGAGACCCAGTACTTC. Translation gives CASKTGFHQETQYF.

Regarding this clonotype: Germline and junction disagree at one end, which may indicate a read error. This chain links TRBV5-1 with TRBJ2-6; TRBD1 matches 9 bases. Germline-derived CDR1 and CDR2 are SGHRS and YFSETQ. CDR3 size: 17 residues. The CDR3, as DNA: TGCGCCAGCAGAGAGGGGACAGGGAGCTCTGGGGCCAACATCCTGACTTTC. It yields the protein CASREGTGSSGANILTF.

Worth noting for this clonotype: One junction end does not reproduce the germline sequence, and a read error may be involved. The chain couples TRBV20-1 to TRBJ2-7; tentatively, D is TRBD1 or TRBD2 (5 bases each). Germline CDR1 is DFQATT and CDR2 is SNEGSKA (reference sequence). This CDR3 has 12 amino acids. CDR3 sequence (DNA): TGCTGTGCTAGGAGAGGGGAGAACGAGCAATACTTC. This codes for CCARRGENEQYF.

This clonotype occurred once. Relative to the germline gene, one junction end is altered; a read error may explain this. The chain combines TRBV20-1 with TRBJ2-5; D may match TRBD1 or TRBD2 (7 bases each). This CDR3 spans 17 amino acids. CDR1 is DFQATT, CDR2 SNEGSKA, per germline (reference sequence). DNA of the CDR3: TGCAGTGCTAGAGATCGGGAGACTAGCAGGGGGGCCCTTCCCCAGTACTTT. It is translated as CSARDRETSRGALPQYF.

To note about this clonotype: A much larger clonotype is one base distant, so this may be a read error. The chain couples TRBV5-6 to TRBJ2-3, with D unclear. CDR1 SGHDT and CDR2 YYEEEE come from the germline V gene. This CDR3 comprises 12 residues. V lost 2 bases to trimming and J lost 3 bases, with 4 bases between them. The CDR3 DNA follows: TGTGCCAGCAGCTTTCTGACAGATACGCAGTATTTT. Translated: CASSFLTDTQYF.

This clonotype was detected once. A much larger clone sits a single nucleotide away, making a read error possible. In nucleotides, the CDR3 is TGTGCCAACACCCTCTCGGGGGGCACAGATACGCAGTATTTT. Amino acids: CANTLSGGTDTQYF. The chain recombines TRBV6-6 with TRBJ2-3, with D possibly matching TRBD2 (6 bases). Deletions cut 10 bases from V and 1 base from J, with 15 bases between. The CDR3 is 14 amino acids. Germline CDR1 is MNHNY and CDR2 is SVGAGI (reference sequence).

The chain joins TRBV5-4 to TRBJ2-3; 9 bases agree with TRBD1. Germline V lookup: CDR1 SGHNT, CDR2 YYREEE (reference sequence). The CDR3 spans 16 residues. V shed 2 bases, J shed 3 bases, and the junction held 7 bases outside the gene matches. The chain's CDR3 is CASSFPPGQGTDTQYF. CDR3 bases: TGTGCCAGCAGCTTCCCACCGGGACAGGGAACAGATACGCAGTATTTT. The full variable domain, rest sourced from reference TRBV5-4 and TRBJ2-3, is ETGVTQSPTHLIKTRGQQVTLRCSSQSGHNTVSWYQQALGQGPQFIFQYYREEENGRGNFPPRFSGLQFPNYSSELNVNALELDDSALYLCASSFPPGQGTDTQYFGPGTRLTVL.

For this clonotype: This may come from a read error, since a much larger clone is one base off. The chain uses TRBV20-1 and TRBJ2-7; the match to TRBD2 covers 10 bases. Per the germline V gene, CDR1 is DFQATT and CDR2 is SNEGSKA (reference sequence). This CDR3 has 14 amino acids. DNA for the CDR3: TGCAGTTCTAGGGCAGCGGGGGGGCTCTACGAGCAGTACTTC. It yields the protein CSSRAAGGLYEQYF.

This clonotype was observed a handful of times. This may be a read error, as it is one base from a much larger clone. This chain links TRBV11-1 with TRBJ2-2, with 7 bases lining up with TRBD1. The J segment lost 7 bases and the V segment lost 5 bases, leaving 13 bases of the junction unmatched. This CDR3 is 16 amino acids long. Per the germline V gene, CDR1 is SGHAT and CDR2 is FQDESV (reference sequence). CDR3: CASSLQTGFQGGELFF. DNA of the CDR3: TGTGCCAGCAGCCTACAGACAGGGTTCCAGGGCGGGGAGCTGTTTTTT.

To note about this clonotype: The junction and the germline gene differ at one end; a read error may be behind it. The chain carries TRBV6-2 or TRBV6-3 and TRBJ2-1; a possible D gene is TRBD2 (6 bases). CDR1 and CDR2 (germline): MNHEY, SVGEGT. The CDR3 is made up of 15 amino acids. CDR3 in amino acids: CDSSHGGAGDNEQFF. In DNA form, the CDR3 reads TGTGACAGCAGTCATGGCGGGGCCGGGGACAATGAGCAGTTCTTC.

This clonotype was observed a handful of times. The chain recombines TRBV20-1 with TRBJ1-3, with D uncertain. V lost 0 bases and J lost 1, with 7 bases in between. This CDR3 region has 14 residues. Germline lookup yields CDR1 DFQATT and CDR2 SNEGSKA (reference sequence). The CDR3 protein is CSARDQRSGNTIYF. The CDR3 nucleotides read TGCAGTGCTAGAGATCAACGGTCTGGAAACACCATATATTTT.

To note about this clonotype: Compared with germline, one end of the junction differs, possibly owing to a read error. The chain links TRBV11-3 to TRBJ2-2; 9 positions agree with TRBD2. This CDR3 is 17 amino acids long. Germline values: CDR1 SGHNT, CDR2 YENEEA. The CDR3 here is CASSFPLGLAGTEELLF. In DNA, the CDR3 is TGTGCCAGCAGCTTTCCCCTGGGACTAGCAGGCACCGAGGAGCTGTTATTT.

This clonotype was seen a few times. One base away lies a much larger clone, so this may be a sequencing read error. The chain links TRBV6-1 to TRBJ1-2; D is unclear. The germline V gene encodes CDR1 MNHNS and CDR2 SASEGT. The CDR3 loop spans 12 amino acids. Trimming cost V 6 bases and J 5 bases, with 10 bases left between them. The chain's CDR3 is CASRTHGYGYTF. The CDR3 nucleotides read TGTGCCAGCAGAACTCATGGGTATGGCTACACCTTC.

This clonotype was recorded many times. The rearrangement links TRBV24-1 to TRBJ2-3, with 7 bases that match TRBD1. There are 14 residues in the CDR3. Germline V CDR1 and CDR2: KGHDR, SFDVKD. V shed 4 bases and J 4 bases; nucleotides not matched to a gene: 4. This CDR3 is CATSDWDRPDTQYF. CDR3 nucleotide sequence: TGTGCCACCAGTGACTGGGACAGACCAGATACGCAGTATTTT.

A remark on this clonotype: The junction differs from germline at one of its ends, possibly a read error. The chain carries TRBV7-6 and TRBJ2-3, with 8 bases lining up with TRBD2. In germline, CDR1 is SGHVS, CDR2 FNYEAQ. CDR3 length: 16 residues. The CDR3 DNA reads as TGTGCCAGCCCCGGGGGGGCTACCCCGGAAGGAGATACGCAGTGTTTT. Protein: CASPGGATPEGDTQCF.

To note about this clonotype: This CDR3 fails to terminate in the conserved phenylalanine or tryptophan, so it likely reflects a read error. The chain joins TRBV4-2 to TRBJ2-7; tentatively, D is TRBD1 (6 bases). Germline lookup yields CDR1 LGHNA and CDR2 YNFKEQ. The CDR3 sequence is 15 residues long. The CDR3 loop reads CASSQGQGLGYGQYS. The DNA of the CDR3 is TGTGCCAGCAGCCAAGGGCAGGGGTTGGGATACGGGCAGTACTCC.

This clonotype was recorded a few times. The V call is TRBV6-1, the J call TRBJ2-1; 15 positions agree with TRBD2. Germline V lookup: CDR1 MNHNS, CDR2 SASEGT. Losses at the gene ends were 4 bases for V and 5 bases for J; bases not matched to a gene: 9. The CDR3 totals 18 residues. CDR3 loop: CASSGYRTSGGANNEQFF. The CDR3 nucleotides are TGTGCCAGCAGTGGTTACCGGACTAGCGGGGGGGCCAACAATGAGCAGTTCTTC.

Of note for this clonotype: This CDR3 fails to terminate in the conserved phenylalanine or tryptophan, so it likely reflects a read error. The gene calls are TRBV6-1 and TRBJ1-6; no clear D. Germline CDR1 and CDR2: MNHNS and SASEGT. The CDR3 consists of 16 residues. V was cut by 3 bases and J by 5 bases, with 14 bases left in between. The CDR3 reads CASSDILTRDNSPLHI. The CDR3 DNA reads as TGTGCCAGCAGTGATATTTTGACAAGGGATAATTCACCCCTCCACATT.